This TCR beta chain was captured by sequencing in a study of CD8 T cells in Susac syndrome. On the study more broadly: Clinical remission applied to under ten sequenced Susac syndrome patients, and five or six had active disease. Study-level findings and limits: In its TCR sequencing and HLA analysis, the study acknowledged that the number of individuals was relatively small.

About this clonotype: As yet, its antigen is unknown.

Trimming took 0 bases from V and 6 from J, leaving 12 bases between them. Germline CDR1 and CDR2: DFQATT and SNEGSKA (reference sequence). The CDR3 runs 14 residues. The RNA input was about 0.5 to 1 ug, and it was reverse transcribed with random hexamers. TCRdb re-derived calls from the immunoSEQ multiplex PCR reads in MiXCR, one entry per CDR3 protein. This sample carries hundreds of thousands of distinct CDR3 sequences, over 90% of them seen once, and the ten largest clones take 0.15% to 0.2%. The sequencing sample was made of CD4+ T cells from PBMCs. The V call is TRBV20-1, the J call TRBJ1-5; tentatively, D is TRBD1 (5 bases). The receptor comes from a human donor with Susac syndrome. In DNA form, the CDR3 reads TGCAGTGCTAGAGATCTAGGGGTGAGTCAGCCCCAGCATTTT. Translating it yields CSARDLGVSQPQHF.